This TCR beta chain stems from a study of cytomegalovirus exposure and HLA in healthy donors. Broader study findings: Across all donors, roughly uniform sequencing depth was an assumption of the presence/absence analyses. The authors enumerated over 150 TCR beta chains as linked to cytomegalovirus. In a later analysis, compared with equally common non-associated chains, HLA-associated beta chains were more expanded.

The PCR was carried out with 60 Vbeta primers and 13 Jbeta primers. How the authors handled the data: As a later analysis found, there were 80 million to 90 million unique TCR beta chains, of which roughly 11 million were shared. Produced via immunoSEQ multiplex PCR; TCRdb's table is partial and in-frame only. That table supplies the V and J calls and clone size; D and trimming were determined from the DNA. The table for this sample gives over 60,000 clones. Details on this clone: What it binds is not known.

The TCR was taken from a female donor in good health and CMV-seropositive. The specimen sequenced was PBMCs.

This CDR3 is CAIREGGPYEQYF. In nucleotides, the CDR3 is TGTGCCATCAGGGAGGGAGGACCCTACGAGCAGTACTTC. J is TRBJ2-7 and V is TRBV10-3; maybe TRBD2 (6 bases). Trimming took off 6 bases at V and 2 bases at J, with 11 bases between the two ends. CDR1 and CDR2 (germline): ENHRY, SYGVKD. The CDR3 sequence is 13 residues long.